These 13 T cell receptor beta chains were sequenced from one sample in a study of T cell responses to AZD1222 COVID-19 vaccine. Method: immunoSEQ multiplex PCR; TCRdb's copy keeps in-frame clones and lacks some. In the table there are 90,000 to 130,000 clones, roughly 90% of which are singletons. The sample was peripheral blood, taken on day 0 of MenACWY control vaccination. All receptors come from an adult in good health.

The CDR3 sequence is CASSLEVTLGKNQPQHF. As DNA, the CDR3 is TGTGCCAGCAGCTTAGAGGTAACCTTGGGGAAAAATCAGCCCCAGCATTTT. The J gene is TRBJ1-5, the V gene TRBV7-2; D is unclear. Germline V gives CDR1 SGHTA, CDR2 FQGNSA. V lost 1 base, J lost 4 bases, and 17 bases lay in between. This CDR3 has 17 residues.

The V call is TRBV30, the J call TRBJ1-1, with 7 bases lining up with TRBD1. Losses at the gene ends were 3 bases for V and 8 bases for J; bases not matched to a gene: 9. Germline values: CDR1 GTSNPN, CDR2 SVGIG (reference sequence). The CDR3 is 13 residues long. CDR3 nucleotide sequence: TGTGCCTGGAGAGGGACAGCTGGCGGCGAAGCTTTCTTT. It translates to CAWRGTAGGEAFF.

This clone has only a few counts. CDR3 nucleotide sequence: TGTGCCAGCAGCCCCCAGCGGGGCAGTATTAACTATGGCTACACCTTC. Protein: CASSPQRGSINYGYTF. This chain uses TRBV7-2 with TRBJ1-2, with D possibly TRBD1 on 5 matching bases. The V end was cut by 5 bases, the J end by 1 base, with 17 bases between. Per the germline V gene, CDR1 is SGHTA and CDR2 is FQGNSA. This CDR3 has 16 residues.

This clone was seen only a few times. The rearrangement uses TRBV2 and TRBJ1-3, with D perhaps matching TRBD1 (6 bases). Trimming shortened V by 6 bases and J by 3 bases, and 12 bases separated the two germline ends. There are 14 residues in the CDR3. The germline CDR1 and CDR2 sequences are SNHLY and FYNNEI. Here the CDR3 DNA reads TGTGCCAGCAGAACAACAGGGCTTGGAAACACCATATATTTT. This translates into CASRTTGLGNTIYF.

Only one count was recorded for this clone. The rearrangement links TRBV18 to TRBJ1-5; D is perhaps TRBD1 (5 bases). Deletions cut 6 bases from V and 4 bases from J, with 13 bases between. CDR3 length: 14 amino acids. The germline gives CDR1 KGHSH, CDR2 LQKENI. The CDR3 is CASSLETVNQPQHF. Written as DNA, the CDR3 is TGTGCCAGCTCTCTCGAGACAGTTAATCAGCCCCAGCATTTT.

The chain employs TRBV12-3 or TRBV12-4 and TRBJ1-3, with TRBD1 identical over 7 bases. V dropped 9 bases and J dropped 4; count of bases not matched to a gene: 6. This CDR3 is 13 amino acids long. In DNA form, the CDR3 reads TGTGCCAGTTTAAGGGGGCTAGGAAACACCATATATTTT. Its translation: CASLRGLGNTIYF.

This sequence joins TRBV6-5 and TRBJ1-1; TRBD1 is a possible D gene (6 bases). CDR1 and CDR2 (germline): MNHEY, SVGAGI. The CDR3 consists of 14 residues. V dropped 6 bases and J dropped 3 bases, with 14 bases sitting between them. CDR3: CASSRRGRDTEAFF. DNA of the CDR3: TGTGCCAGCAGCCGTAGGGGGAGGGACACTGAAGCTTTCTTT.

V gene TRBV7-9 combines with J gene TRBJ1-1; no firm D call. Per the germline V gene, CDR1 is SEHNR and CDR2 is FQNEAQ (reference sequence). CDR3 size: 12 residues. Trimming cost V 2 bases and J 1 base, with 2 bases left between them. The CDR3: CASSLTNTEAFF. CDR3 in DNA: TGTGCCAGCAGCTTAACGAACACTGAAGCTTTCTTT. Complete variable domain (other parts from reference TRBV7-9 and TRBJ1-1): DTGVSQNPRHKITKRGQNVTFRCDPISEHNRLYWYRQTLGQGPEFLTYFQNEAQLEKSRLLSDRFSAERPKGSFSTLEIQRTEQGDSAMYLCASSLTNTEAFFGQGTRLTVV.

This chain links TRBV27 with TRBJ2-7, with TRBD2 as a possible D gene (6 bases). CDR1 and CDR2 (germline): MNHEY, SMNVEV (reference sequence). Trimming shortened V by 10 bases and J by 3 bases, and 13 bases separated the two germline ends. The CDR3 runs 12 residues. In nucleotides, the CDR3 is TGTGCCACCCTTGGAGGGATCTACGAGCAGTACTTC. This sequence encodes CATLGGIYEQYF.

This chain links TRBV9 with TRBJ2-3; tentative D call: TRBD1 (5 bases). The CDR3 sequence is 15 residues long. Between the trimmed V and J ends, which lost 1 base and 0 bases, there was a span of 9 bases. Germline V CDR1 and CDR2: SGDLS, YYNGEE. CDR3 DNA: TGTGCCAGCAGCGTACGTGGGGCGAGCACAGATACGCAGTATTTT. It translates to CASSVRGASTDTQYF.

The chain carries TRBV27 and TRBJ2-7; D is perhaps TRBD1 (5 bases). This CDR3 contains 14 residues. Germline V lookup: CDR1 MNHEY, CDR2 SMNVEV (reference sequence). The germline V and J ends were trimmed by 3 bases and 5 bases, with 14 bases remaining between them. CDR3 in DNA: TGTGCCAGCAGTTTCGGTAAGGGGCTCAACGAGCAGTACTTC. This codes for CASSFGKGLNEQYF.

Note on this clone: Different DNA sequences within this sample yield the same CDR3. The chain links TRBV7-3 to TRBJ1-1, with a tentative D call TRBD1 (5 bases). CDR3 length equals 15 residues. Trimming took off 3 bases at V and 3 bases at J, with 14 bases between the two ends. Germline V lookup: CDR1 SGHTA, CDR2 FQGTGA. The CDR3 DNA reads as TGTGCCAGCAGCTTGTTTCGGGGGTCGGACACTGAAGCTTTCTTT. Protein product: CASSLFRGSDTEAFF. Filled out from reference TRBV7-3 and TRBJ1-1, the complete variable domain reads GAGVSQTPSNKVTEKGKYVELRCDPISGHTALYWYRQSLGQGPEFLIYFQGTGAADDSGLPNDRFFAVRPEGSVSTLKIQRTERGDSAVYLCASSLFRGSDTEAFFGQGTRLTVV.

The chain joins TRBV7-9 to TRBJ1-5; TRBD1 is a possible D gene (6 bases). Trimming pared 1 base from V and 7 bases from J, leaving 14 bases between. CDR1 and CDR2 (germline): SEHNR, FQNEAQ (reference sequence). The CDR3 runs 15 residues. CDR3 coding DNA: TGTGCCAGCAGCTTAGGAGGCAGGGGAGGACAGCCCCAGCATTTT. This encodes CASSLGGRGGQPQHF.